The T cell receptor (beta chain) described here comes from a study of T-cell reconstitution after alpha-beta-depleted transplantation in children. The library targeted TCRbeta and was prepared with unique molecular identifiers. Using its own MiXCR run on the PCR reads, TCRdb lists one record per CDR3 protein. The sample holds a few hundred thousand distinct CDR3 sequences; approximately 7.3% are singletons and the top ten take around 10%. Overall study results and limits: After one year, T-cell counts and TCRbeta diversity mostly came from new T cells.

Notes on this clonotype: Its antigen is unidentified.

CDR3 length: 17 amino acids. The junction had 11 bases not matched to a gene; V was cut back by 3 bases and J by 6 bases. CDR1 LNHDA and CDR2 SQIVND come from the germline V gene (reference sequence). The chain employs TRBV19 and TRBJ2-1, with 10 bases that match TRBD1. This sequence originates from a female patient aged 2-10 years who had a stem cell transplant for Fanconi anemia, so the T cells may come from the graft donor. The source material was peripheral blood, sampled 360 days after TCRalphabeta/CD19-depleted stem cell transplant. CDR3 nucleotides: TGTGCCAGTAGTATCACTAAGGACAGGGGGGTTCTCAATGAGCAGTTCTTC. This translates into CASSITKDRGVLNEQFF.